This TCR beta chain was identified during a study of cytomegalovirus exposure and HLA in healthy donors. Study conclusions and caveats: Later work found most CMV-associated TCR beta chains apparently HLA-restricted. Differences between HLA loci emerged in a later analysis of TCR association rates, with DRB1 most and HLA-C fewest. In an earlier analysis, in 540 or so donors, most V segments appeared productive either ~87% or ~30% of the time.

The PCR used 60 Vbeta and 13 Jbeta primers. The method was immunoSEQ multiplex PCR; TCRdb's version includes in-frame clones alone and lacks a portion of them. The sample shows around 140,000 clones, about 82% of them seen only once. Germline V CDR1 and CDR2: SGHRS, YFSETQ. After removal of 8 bases from V and 6 bases from J, the junction contained 10 bases not matched to a gene. The CDR3 runs 14 residues. In the case of this clone: Its antigen is unidentified.

The sequenced sample consisted of PBMCs. This receptor was obtained from a female donor in good health and CMV-seropositive. This rearrangement joins TRBV5-1 to TRBJ2-3; 9 bases line up with TRBD1. CDR3 sequence reads: CASLRDRAPDTQYF. The CDR3 bases are TGCGCCAGTCTCCGGGACAGGGCCCCCGATACGCAGTATTTT.